One and the same sample provided the 20 T cell receptor beta chains below, sequenced in a study of blood T cell repertoires in COVID-19. Clones were sequenced by immunoSEQ multiplex PCR, and TCRdb holds only the in-frame ones, with some missing. The sample holds fewer than 200,000 clones, 81% seen once. The specimen sequenced was PBMCs or T cells enriched from blood (not recorded which). These receptors all stem from a woman aged 35 to 49 with acute COVID-19.

This chain uses TRBV27 with TRBJ1-5, with a tentative D call TRBD1 (6 bases). CDR3 length equals 14 residues. V lost 5 bases to trimming and J lost 6 bases, with 14 bases between them. Germline V gene sequence: CDR1 MNHEY, CDR2 SMNVEV (reference sequence). CDR3 residues: CASSINRVVQPQHF. In nucleotides, the CDR3 is TGTGCCAGCAGTATCAACAGGGTGGTTCAGCCCCAGCATTTT.

The V call is TRBV5-4, the J call TRBJ2-3, with TRBD2 matching 8 bases. Trimming took 4 bases from V and 2 from J; bases not matched to a gene: 9. Germline V gives CDR1 SGHNT, CDR2 YYREEE (reference sequence). The CDR3 covers 16 residues. The CDR3: CASSHGGGRTTDTQYF. The DNA for the CDR3 is TGTGCCAGCAGCCACGGGGGCGGGAGGACCACAGATACGCAGTATTTT.

The chain couples TRBV9 to TRBJ2-1; 13 nucleotides match TRBD2. This CDR3 comprises 16 residues. Losses at the gene ends were 4 bases for V and 9 bases for J; bases not matched to a gene: 10. Germline CDR1 reads SGDLS; CDR2 reads YYNGEE. The chain's CDR3 is CASSSERLAGGSEQFF. CDR3 coding DNA: TGTGCCAGCAGCTCCGAGCGACTAGCGGGAGGCAGTGAGCAGTTCTTC.

DNA for the CDR3: TGTGCCAGCAGTCCCGGAGGGGTAGATACGCAGTATTTT. Amino acid sequence: CASSPGGVDTQYF. The J gene is TRBJ2-3, the V gene TRBV12-3 or TRBV12-4; weak D call: TRBD2 (6 bases). V lost 5 bases to trimming and J lost 5 bases, with 11 bases between them. The CDR3 extends over 13 amino acids.

V usage is TRBV24-1 and J usage is TRBJ2-1, with 10 bases identical to TRBD2. The V and J ends lost 4 bases and 1 base, in that order; junction bases with no gene match: 3. CDR1 is KGHDR and CDR2 is SFDVKD in the germline V gene. The CDR3 totals 16 residues. In DNA form, the CDR3 reads TGTGCCACCAGTGACGGACTAGCGGAGTCCTACAATGAGCAGTTCTTC. Its protein product is CATSDGLAESYNEQFF.

The chain couples TRBV21-1 to TRBJ1-3; the table's D gene call, TRBD1, was not cross checked with the DNA. TRBV21-1 is a known pseudogene. This CDR3 contains 21 residues. The DNA for the CDR3 is TGTGCCAGCAGCAAAGTGATAGACACAGGCCTCTACCAGTACTCTGGAAACACCATATATTTT. Its translation: CASSKVIDTGLYQYSGNTIYF.

The rearrangement uses TRBV6-9 and TRBJ2-1; 7 nucleotides align to TRBD1. Looked up from germline, CDR1 is MNHGY and CDR2 is SVAAGI. V lost 8 bases, J lost 0 bases, and 22 bases stayed unmatched. The length of the CDR3 is 20 residues. The CDR3: CASEGPAGGWENSSYNEQFF. The CDR3, as DNA: TGTGCCAGCGAGGGTCCCGCAGGGGGTTGGGAGAATAGCTCCTACAATGAGCAGTTCTTC.

V gene TRBV19 combines with J gene TRBJ1-5; maybe TRBD1 (5 bases). The V end lost 4 bases, the J end lost 1 base, and 17 bases lay between the germline ends. The CDR3 length is 17 residues. The germline V gene has CDR1 LNHDA and CDR2 SQIVND (reference sequence). The CDR3 here is CASSRPGNTKSNQPQHF. The CDR3 DNA reads as TGTGCCAGTAGTAGGCCAGGGAATACGAAGAGCAATCAGCCCCAGCATTTT.

The rearrangement links TRBV6-5 to TRBJ2-7; D unclear. Germline V gives CDR1 MNHEY, CDR2 SVGAGI. V was trimmed by 11 bases and J by 0 bases, leaving 14 bases between them. The CDR3 extends over 13 amino acids. The CDR3 sequence: CAHSPPSSYEQYV. The CDR3 DNA sequence: TGTGCCCACAGCCCTCCGAGCTCCTACGAGCAGTACGTC.

The genes are TRBV13 and TRBJ1-2; D unclear. The CDR3 spans 13 residues. V was shortened by 2 bases and J by 6 bases, with 10 bases between the two germline ends. From germline, CDR1 is PRHDT and CDR2 FYEKMQ (reference sequence). The CDR3 nucleotides are TGTGCCAGCAGCTTAACGACACAACATGGCTACACCTTC. As protein: CASSLTTQHGYTF.

The chain links TRBV5-1 to TRBJ2-1, with D perhaps TRBD1 (6 bases). The CDR3 loop spans 14 amino acids. V was pared by 4 bases and J by 2 bases, with 10 bases between. From germline, CDR1 is SGHRS and CDR2 YFSETQ. Here the CDR3 DNA reads TGCGCCAGCAGCCGAGACAGGACCTACAATGAGCAGTTCTTC. Protein product: CASSRDRTYNEQFF. The complete variable domain, with remaining parts taken from reference TRBV5-1 and TRBJ2-1, reads KAGVTQTPRYLIKTRGQQVTLSCSPISGHRSVSWYQQTPGQGLQFLFEYFSETQRNKGNFPGRFSGRQFSNSRSEMNVSTLELGDSALYLCASSRDRTYNEQFFGPGTRLTVL.

The gene calls are TRBV2 and TRBJ1-2, with no clear D. This CDR3 has 15 amino acids. Per the germline V gene, CDR1 is SNHLY and CDR2 is FYNNEI. V was pared by 7 bases and J by 4 bases, with 19 bases between. The CDR3 sequence: CASTPGNGLGYGYTF. The CDR3 DNA is TGTGCCAGCACCCCCGGAAACGGGTTAGGCTATGGCTACACCTTC.

V usage is TRBV7-2 and J usage is TRBJ1-3, with TRBD1 identical over 9 bases. This CDR3 has 17 residues. The ends lost 1 base at V and 0 bases at J; junction bases unmatched: 4. Germline CDR1 and CDR2: SGHTA and FQGNSA. CDR3 residues: CASSLVGTGNSGNTIYF. The CDR3 DNA reads as TGTGCCAGCAGCTTAGTTGGGACAGGGAACTCTGGAAACACCATATATTTT.

The chain combines TRBV18 with TRBJ2-3, with 8 bases aligning to TRBD2. This CDR3 region has 15 residues. V dropped 2 bases and J dropped 4; count of bases not matched to a gene: 5. Germline assignment: CDR1 KGHSH and CDR2 LQKENI. The CDR3 protein is CASSPITSGSDTQYF. CDR3 nucleotide sequence: TGTGCCAGCTCACCAATCACTAGCGGTTCAGATACGCAGTATTTT.

The chain employs TRBV2 and TRBJ2-1; 9 bases fit TRBD2. Germline V gene sequence: CDR1 SNHLY, CDR2 FYNNEI. Trimming took 4 bases from V and 7 from J; bases not matched to a gene: 23. CDR3 size: 20 residues. The CDR3 region has the DNA TGTGCCAGCAGTGCCCACGCCCAGGATCTTAGCGGGAGAGGAGGTAATGAGCAGTTCTTC. This encodes CASSAHAQDLSGRGGNEQFF.

This chain connects TRBV10-3 to TRBJ1-2, with a possible D match to TRBD1 (6 bases). The CDR3 is 14 residues long. The germline V gene encodes CDR1 ENHRY and CDR2 SYGVKD. The V and J ends lost 3 bases and 8 bases respectively, with 16 bases between them. As DNA, the CDR3 is TGTGCCATCAGTGACCTACAGGGTAATGGGGGCTACACCTTC. Residues: CAISDLQGNGGYTF.

This chain uses TRBV25-1 with TRBJ2-3; 7 nucleotides align to TRBD1. V lost 3 bases, J lost 4 bases, and 16 bases stayed unmatched. From germline, CDR1 is MGHDK and CDR2 SYGVNS. This CDR3 contains 18 residues. This CDR3 is CASSEATAGGSSADTQYF. Written as DNA, the CDR3 is TGTGCCAGCAGTGAGGCCACGGCAGGGGGAAGTTCTGCAGATACGCAGTATTTT.

This clone was detected once. CDR3 DNA sequence: TGTGCCAGCAGTTCTTGGCAGGCTGGGGGAGGTTCACCCCTCCACTTT. Protein product: CASSSWQAGGGSPLHF. This sequence joins TRBV27 and TRBJ1-6, with a possible D match to TRBD1 (5 bases). Germline V gene lookup returns CDR1 MNHEY and CDR2 SMNVEV (reference sequence). This CDR3 comprises 16 residues. Trimming pared 4 bases from V and 9 bases from J, leaving 19 bases between.

J is TRBJ1-2 and V is TRBV25-1; 7 positions agree with TRBD1. This CDR3 is built from 12 residues. Trimming took 6 bases from V and 8 from J; bases not matched to a gene: 6. The germline CDR1 and CDR2 sequences are MGHDK and SYGVNS. CDR3 protein: CASRGQDQGYTF. CDR3 nucleotides: TGTGCCAGCAGAGGACAGGATCAAGGCTACACCTTC.

The genes are TRBV30 and TRBJ2-1; possible D gene TRBD2, 6 bases. V lost 4 bases to trimming and J lost 3 bases, with 16 bases between them. The CDR3 has 15 residues. Germline loops: CDR1 GTSNPN, CDR2 SVGIG (reference sequence). The CDR3 protein is CAWTKREPRYNEQFF. The CDR3 coding sequence is TGTGCCTGGACTAAACGGGAGCCCCGCTACAATGAGCAGTTCTTC.